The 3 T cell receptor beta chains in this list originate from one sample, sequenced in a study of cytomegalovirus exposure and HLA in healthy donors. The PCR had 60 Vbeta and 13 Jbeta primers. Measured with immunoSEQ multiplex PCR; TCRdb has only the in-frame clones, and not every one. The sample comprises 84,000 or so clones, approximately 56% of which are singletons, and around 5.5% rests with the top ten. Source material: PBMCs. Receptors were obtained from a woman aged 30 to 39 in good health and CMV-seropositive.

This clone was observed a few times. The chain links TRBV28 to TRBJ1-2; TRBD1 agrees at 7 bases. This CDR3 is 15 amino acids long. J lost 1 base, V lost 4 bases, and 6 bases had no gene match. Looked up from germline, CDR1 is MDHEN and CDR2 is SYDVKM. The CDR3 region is CASSSFNRGNYGYTF. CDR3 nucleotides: TGTGCCAGCAGTTCTTTTAACAGGGGTAACTATGGCTACACCTTC.

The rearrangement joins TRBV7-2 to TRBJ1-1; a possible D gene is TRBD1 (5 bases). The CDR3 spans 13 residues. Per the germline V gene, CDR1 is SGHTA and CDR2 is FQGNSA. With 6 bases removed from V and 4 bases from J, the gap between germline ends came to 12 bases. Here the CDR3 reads CASRFTGGTEAFF. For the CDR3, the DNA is TGTGCCAGCAGATTCACGGGGGGCACTGAAGCTTTCTTT.

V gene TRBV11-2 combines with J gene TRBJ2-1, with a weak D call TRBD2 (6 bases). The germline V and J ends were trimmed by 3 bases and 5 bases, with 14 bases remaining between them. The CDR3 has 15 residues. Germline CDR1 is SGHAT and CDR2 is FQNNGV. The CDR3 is CASSFLAAYHNEQFF. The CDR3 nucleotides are TGTGCCAGCAGCTTCTTAGCGGCATACCACAATGAGCAGTTCTTC.